This T cell receptor beta chain was sequenced in a study of CDR3 diversity in severe acne. TCRdb re-analysed the PCR reads in MiXCR, keeping a single row per CDR3 protein. The sample holds about 86,000 distinct CDR3 sequences, under 65% seen once. V gave up 0 bases and J gave up 1 base, with 21 bases separating them. The CDR3 loop spans 20 amino acids. CDR1 is KGHDR, CDR2 SFDVKD, per germline. The TCR sequence derives from a male donor in good health, without acne. The sequenced sample was blood. J is TRBJ1-5 and V is TRBV24-1; D possibly corresponds to TRBD1 (6 bases). The CDR3 spells CATSDLNERRGSSSNQPQHF. In DNA form, the CDR3 reads TGTGCCACCAGTGATTTGAACGAGCGCAGGGGCAGCAGCAGCAATCAGCCCCAGCATTTT.